Listed here are 16 T cell receptor beta chains from one sample, sequenced in a study of cytomegalovirus exposure and HLA in healthy donors. The table came from immunoSEQ multiplex PCR; TCRdb's copy has only in-frame clones and leaves some out. The sample contains 150,000 to 200,000 clones, just under 90% of which appear only once. Sequencing was done on a sample of PBMCs. All receptors come from a man between 18 and 35 years old in good health and CMV-seropositive.

This sequence joins TRBV19 and TRBJ1-2; TRBD1 aligns across 9 bases. Looked up from germline, CDR1 is LNHDA and CDR2 is SQIVND (reference sequence). This CDR3 is built from 15 residues. Losses at the gene ends were 5 bases for V and 7 bases for J; bases not matched to a gene: 11. The CDR3 DNA follows: TGTGCCAGTAGTCCCGCCGGGACAGGGATTTTTGGCTACACCTTC. As protein: CASSPAGTGIFGYTF.

The chain has TRBV10-1 and TRBJ2-2; D unresolved. Germline V gene data show CDR1 as WNHNN and CDR2 as SYGVQD (reference sequence). V was trimmed by 8 bases and J by 5 bases, leaving 21 bases between them. The CDR3 extends over 16 amino acids. The CDR3 here is CASPDWSPIGTGELFF. In DNA form, the CDR3 reads TGCGCCAGCCCTGATTGGAGTCCCATCGGGACCGGGGAGCTGTTTTTT.

This chain connects TRBV18 to TRBJ2-3; 9 nucleotides agree with TRBD1. This CDR3 is built from 17 residues. V lost 3 bases to trimming and J lost 8 bases; unmatched junction nucleotides: 15. Germline V gene sequence: CDR1 KGHSH, CDR2 LQKENI. In DNA form, the CDR3 reads TGTGCCAGCTCACCCTACCCCGGGACAGGGAAAGAAGGTACGCAGTATTTT. The encoded protein is CASSPYPGTGKEGTQYF.

The chain couples TRBV28 to TRBJ2-3, with a tentative D call TRBD2 (6 bases). The CDR3 is 14 residues long. V shed 7 bases and J shed 2 bases, with 13 bases lying between them. Germline V gene sequence: CDR1 MDHEN, CDR2 SYDVKM. The CDR3 reads CASTRDLYTDTQYF. The CDR3 bases are TGTGCCAGCACAAGGGACTTATACACAGATACGCAGTATTTT.

The chain employs TRBV11-3 and TRBJ2-7, with 8 bases identical to TRBD1. Germline trimming cut 4 bases from V and 3 bases from J; bases unmatched to any gene: 14. CDR3 length equals 17 residues. Germline loops: CDR1 SGHNT, CDR2 YENEEA. The CDR3 DNA reads TGTGCCAGCAGCTCCTACGGTAGACAGGGGATGAACTACGAGCAGTACTTC. The encoded protein is CASSSYGRQGMNYEQYF. Based on the CDR3 plus reference TRBV11-3 and TRBJ2-7, the full variable domain is EAGVVQSPRYKIIEKKQPVAFWCNPISGHNTLYWYLQNLGQGPELLIRYENEEAVDDSQLPKDRFSAERLKGVDSTLKIQPAELGDSAVYLCASSSYGRQGMNYEQYFGPGTRLTVT.

The chain recombines TRBV6-1 with TRBJ1-2; 10 nucleotides agree with TRBD1. Germline CDR1 MNHNS, CDR2 SASEGT. The junction had 11 bases not matched to a gene; V was cut back by 8 bases and J by 5 bases. The CDR3 length is 15 residues. CDR3 amino acids: CASGTGESNWYGYTF. DNA for the CDR3: TGTGCCAGCGGGACAGGGGAGTCCAACTGGTATGGCTACACCTTC.

The chain combines TRBV6-4 with TRBJ2-1, with 8 bases aligning to TRBD2. V gave up 7 bases and J gave up 5 bases; unmatched junction bases: 7. This CDR3 is built from 14 residues. CDR1 MRHNA and CDR2 SNTAGT come from the germline V gene. The CDR3 spells CASKDREGDNEQFF. In DNA form, the CDR3 reads TGTGCCAGCAAGGACCGGGAGGGAGACAATGAGCAGTTCTTC.

The rearrangement joins TRBV6-5 to TRBJ2-7, with D perhaps TRBD1 (5 bases). V gave up 0 bases and J gave up 3 bases, with 12 bases separating them. CDR3 length equals 15 residues. CDR1 is MNHEY and CDR2 is SVGAGI in the germline V gene. CDR3 nucleotide sequence: TGTGCCAGCAGTTACTCTCGGCAGGGAAACTACGAGCAGTACTTC. Amino acids: CASSYSRQGNYEQYF.

The chain recombines TRBV6-1 with TRBJ2-1, with 11 bases matching TRBD2. From germline, CDR1 is MNHNS and CDR2 SASEGT. The CDR3 has 14 residues. The junction had 8 bases not matched to a gene; V was cut back by 10 bases and J by 6 bases. The CDR3 spells CATDILAGGNEQFF. CDR3 bases: TGTGCCACCGATATTCTAGCGGGAGGCAATGAGCAGTTCTTC.

V usage is TRBV4-1 and J usage is TRBJ2-1, with 14 bases lining up with TRBD2. This CDR3 has 16 residues. Germline values: CDR1 MGHRA, CDR2 YSYEKL. V shed 0 bases, J shed 7 bases, and the junction held 2 bases outside the gene matches. The CDR3 spells CASSQETSGGANEQFF. CDR3 nucleotide sequence: TGCGCCAGCAGCCAAGAGACTAGCGGGGGGGCTAATGAGCAGTTCTTC.

DNA of the CDR3: TGTGCCAGCAACTTCCAGGGGCGAGAGACCCAGTACTTC. Amino acid sequence: CASNFQGRETQYF. The chain is built from TRBV7-9 and TRBJ2-5; D is possibly TRBD1 (6 bases). From germline, CDR1 is SEHNR and CDR2 FQNEAQ (reference sequence). V shed 7 bases and J shed 4 bases, with 13 bases lying between them. The CDR3 runs 13 residues.

The rearrangement links TRBV11-2 to TRBJ2-1, with 8 bases identical to TRBD2. The CDR3 consists of 15 residues. The V gene's germline CDR1 is SGHAT and CDR2 FQNNGV. V trimming: 7 bases; J trimming: 9 bases; junction bases outside the gene matches: 14. This chain's CDR3 is CASISREAGAIEQFF. As DNA, the CDR3 is TGTGCCAGCATTTCCCGTGAAGCGGGAGCCATTGAGCAGTTCTTC.

This chain uses TRBV5-8 with TRBJ2-7, with TRBD1 identical over 8 bases. The CDR3 extends over 13 amino acids. The ends lost 3 bases at V and 4 bases at J; junction bases unmatched: 3. Looked up from germline, CDR1 is SGHTS and CDR2 is YDEGEE. The CDR3 sequence is CASSSRTGYEQYF. The CDR3, as DNA: TGTGCCAGCAGCTCCCGGACAGGGTACGAGCAGTACTTC.

The V call is TRBV5-6, the J call TRBJ2-7; 8 bases are a match to TRBD1. The CDR3 is 13 amino acids. The germline V gene has CDR1 SGHDT and CDR2 YYEEEE. J gave up 10 bases and V 0 bases, and 6 bases lay outside the gene matches. CDR3 amino acids: CASSLVGTGGQYF. DNA of the CDR3: TGTGCCAGCAGCTTGGTTGGGACAGGTGGACAGTACTTC. The full variable domain, rest sourced from reference TRBV5-6 and TRBJ2-7, is DAGVTQSPTHLIKTRGQQVTLRCSPKSGHDTVSWYQQALGQGPQFIFQYYEEEERQRGNFPDRFSGHQFPNYSSELNVNALLLGDSALYLCASSLVGTGGQYFGPGTRLTVT.

The V call is TRBV11-1, the J call TRBJ1-2; D gene unclear. Trimming cost V 2 bases and J 1 base, with 8 bases left between them. This CDR3 comprises 14 residues. Per germline, CDR1 SGHAT and CDR2 FQDESV (reference sequence). The CDR3 sequence is CASSLTDRNYGYTF. The CDR3 DNA reads TGTGCCAGCAGCTTAACAGACCGTAACTATGGCTACACCTTC.

V gene TRBV19 combines with J gene TRBJ2-7, with TRBD2 matching over 9 bases. Looked up from germline, CDR1 is LNHDA and CDR2 is SQIVND (reference sequence). The V segment lost 5 bases and the J segment 2 bases; nucleotides outside the gene matches: 4. The CDR3 is 14 residues long. The CDR3 nucleotides read TGTGCCAGTAGTCTGGGACTAGCCCCCTACGAGCAGTACTTC. Amino acids: CASSLGLAPYEQYF.